The rows below give T cell receptor beta chains drawn from one sample of a study of cytomegalovirus exposure and HLA in healthy donors. Data came from immunoSEQ multiplex PCR; TCRdb stores just in-frame clones and leaves some out. The sample holds approximately 150,000 clones, roughly 80% seen once. The source material was PBMCs. Receptors were obtained from a male donor in good health and CMV-seronegative. Each CDR3 is given with its conserved first and last residue. D genes are given only for firm matches. Clone size appears in some rows only: once, few, many, or a class for an expanded clone.

V gene	J gene	D gene	clone size	CDR3 protein	CDR3 DNA
TRBV27	TRBJ2-7	NA	once	CASSLGLASYEQYF	TGTGCCAGCAGTTTAGGACTGGCCTCCTACGAGCAGTACTTC
TRBV30	TRBJ2-1	NA	NA	CAWTSGSSYNEQFF	TGTGCCTGGACCAGTGGGAGCTCCTACAATGAGCAGTTCTTC
TRBV4-1	TRBJ2-7	TRBD1	NA	CASSQGQGVTGVMYF	TGCGCCAGCAGCCAAGGACAGGGGGTGACAGGGGTCATGTACTTC
TRBV7-9	TRBJ1-2	NA	NA	CASSLARLEIGYGYTF	TGTGCCAGCAGCTTAGCTAGACTGGAAATTGGCTATGGCTACACCTTC
TRBV28	TRBJ2-3	TRBD1	NA	CASTLQGTAADTQYF	TGTGCCAGCACCCTACAAGGGACAGCCGCAGATACGCAGTATTTT
TRBV7-9	TRBJ2-1	NA	few	CASRSPGQIVGPPEQFF	TGTGCCAGCAGGTCTCCGGGACAAATAGTTGGGCCCCCTGAGCAGTTCTTC
TRBV28	TRBJ1-2	NA	NA	CASSWAHLDGYTF	TGTGCCAGCAGTTGGGCGCATCTCGATGGCTACACCTTC
TRBV5-1	TRBJ1-2	NA	NA	CASTTGPNTVGGYTF	TGCGCCAGCACCACAGGGCCTAACACTGTCGGGGGCTACACCTTC
TRBV5-4	TRBJ1-1	NA	NA	CASNNYRESGAFF	TGTGCCAGCAACAATTACAGGGAATCAGGCGCTTTCTTT
TRBV9	TRBJ2-7	TRBD1	NA	CASSATGAPYEQYF	TGTGCCAGCAGCGCAACAGGGGCCCCCTACGAGCAGTACTTC
TRBV7-9	TRBJ2-6	TRBD1	NA	CASSFEQGVNSGANVLTF	TGTGCCAGCAGCTTCGAACAGGGGGTAAACTCTGGGGCCAACGTCCTGACTTTC
TRBV5-6	TRBJ2-5	NA	NA	CASSLAGEQYF	TGTGCCAGCAGCTTGGCTGGGGAGCAGTACTTC
TRBV5-1	TRBJ2-7	NA	NA	CASSLVAGSPYEQYF	TGCGCCAGCAGCTTGGTGGCGGGTTCCCCCTACGAGCAGTACTTC
TRBV29-1	TRBJ1-3	TRBD1	NA	CSAWTGFSGNTIYF	TGCAGCGCCTGGACAGGGTTTTCAGGAAACACCATATATTTT
TRBV10-3	TRBJ2-5	NA	NA	CAISQLEETQYF	TGTGCCATCAGTCAATTGGAGGAGACCCAGTACTTC
TRBV28	TRBJ1-1	TRBD1	NA	CASSSPSGGPNTEAFF	TGTGCCAGCAGTTCACCTTCAGGGGGGCCGAACACTGAAGCTTTCTTT
TRBV28	TRBJ1-2	TRBD1	NA	CASRLTGQRGYTF	TGTGCCAGCAGACTGACAGGGCAGAGGGGCTACACCTTC
TRBV4-1	TRBJ2-4	TRBD1	once	CASSSDRAGDIQYF	TGCGCCAGCAGCTCGGACAGGGCCGGAGACATTCAGTACTTC
TRBV5-4	TRBJ2-7	TRBD2	NA	CASSRTAGGLGYEQYF	TGTGCCAGCAGCCGGACCGCGGGAGGGTTAGGATACGAGCAGTACTTC
TRBV2	TRBJ2-1	TRBD2	NA	CASNRLAGAINEQFF	TGTGCCAGTAACCGACTAGCGGGGGCCATCAATGAGCAGTTCTTC
TRBV4-3	TRBJ2-7	NA	NA	CASSQDKLAAYEQYF	TGCGCCAGCAGCCAAGATAAACTAGCCGCCTACGAGCAGTACTTC
TRBV5-4	TRBJ2-1	TRBD2	few	CASSRGSGGNEQFF	TGTGCCAGCAGCCGCGGGAGCGGCGGCAATGAGCAGTTCTTC
TRBV19	TRBJ2-5	TRBD1	NA	CASSRHRDSQETQYF	TGTGCCAGTAGCAGACACCGGGACAGCCAAGAGACCCAGTACTTC
TRBV28	TRBJ1-2	TRBD1	few	CASSAADRGNYGYTF	TGTGCCAGCAGTGCCGCGGACAGGGGAAACTATGGCTACACCTTC
TRBV27	TRBJ2-2	TRBD2	NA	CASRASGGTGDTGELFF	TGTGCCAGCAGAGCTAGCGGGGGAACCGGGGACACCGGGGAGCTGTTTTTT
TRBV4-1	TRBJ2-3	NA	once	CASSQDTGVGTDTQYF	TGCGCCAGCAGCCAAGATACGGGGGTGGGCACAGATACGCAGTATTTT
TRBV7-2	TRBJ2-7	TRBD2	few	CASSRPTSGSYEQYF	TGTGCCAGCAGCCGGCCGACTAGCGGGAGCTACGAGCAGTACTTC